This T cell receptor (beta chain) was recorded in a study of T cells in Graves' hyperthyroidism and ophthalmopathy (dated by TCRdb to 2018 to 2020). The study in broad terms: Peripheral blood was collected at initial diagnosis, before any treatment. TCR V-J signatures able to tell the groups apart were searched for in a discovery cohort of 100 patients, of whom around 42 had Graves' ophthalmopathy and around 56 had stable Graves' hyperthyroidism. Prospective prediction of ophthalmopathy was tested in an independent validation cohort of some 20 hyperthyroidism patients and 17 patients who later progressed to ophthalmopathy. The roughly 100 discovery patients were randomly divided into training and test sets at a 7:3 ratio. In several Graves' hyperthyroidism patients, the study also compared T-cell repertoires from thyroid tissue with T-cell repertoires from blood. Following sampling, methimazole starting at 30 mg daily was given to hyperthyroidism patients, and high-dose intravenous methylprednisolone was given to ophthalmopathy patients. The paper describes TCR Vbeta CDR3 sequencing of 130 to 150 peripheral blood samples, made up of 40 to 45 ophthalmopathy patients, approximately 76 hyperthyroidism patients and roughly 17 progressor patients. Study-level results and caveats: Sample size was not statistically predetermined, and blinding of investigators to group allocation was not performed. A 13 V-J signature model separated ophthalmopathy from stable hyperthyroidism, with just over 85% sensitivity and about 81% specificity in cross-validation and 80%/75% in testing. Blood samples also contained most of the expanded thyroid clonotypes (frequency above 0.001), which suggests that blood repertoires may reflect thyroid immune responses. In validation, progression to ophthalmopathy was predicted by the model with roughly 69% sensitivity and around 75% specificity, a median of approximately 6.5 months before onset.

Stable Graves' hyperthyroidism was defined as the absence of progression to ophthalmopathy over 18 months of follow-up. The hyperthyroidism patients were between 18 and 65 years old and newly diagnosed, with a disease duration of less than 2 months. Patients with uncontrolled infections, other autoimmune diseases, pregnancy or lactation were excluded. Clinical symptoms, serum thyroxine and TRAb, thyroid ultrasound, and orbital computed tomography formed the basis for the diagnoses. PBMCs were separated from approximately 10 ml of fresh peripheral blood using Ficoll-Paque density gradient centrifugation. Total RNA was extracted with Trizol reagent, and quality was checked on an Agilent 2100 Bioanalyzer. The CDR3 runs 11 amino acids, cysteine and phenylalanine included. Only CDR3 DNA is held: 33 bases, read in frame from base 1. The germline ends are 3 bases apart after V is trimmed by 2 bases and J by 4 bases. The germline V gene yields SNHLY for CDR1 and FYNNEI for CDR2.

TCR beta CDR3 regions were amplified from RNA transcripts. The first round of RT-PCR for the TCR CDR3 was performed with the HTBI primer set and the Qiagen OneStep RT-PCR kit. A second multiplex PCR round built the libraries, followed by size selection and purification. Libraries were sequenced paired-end with 100 bp reads on an Illumina HiSeq2000. The paper's processing steps were these. SOAPnuke was used to process the raw data, with reads discarded if the reads contained adapters or uncalled bases, had a mean Phred below 15, or lacked an exact constant-primer or identifier match. COPE v1.2.5 was used to merge high-quality paired reads, and clonotypes were defined as unique nucleotide sequences. MiTCR v1.1 was used to align clonotypes to the IMGT TRBV, TRBD and TRBJ reference segments. Analysis was restricted to V-J combinations with a frequency above 0.0001, which covered 99% to 99.2% of repertoires. A TCS score was defined as the ratio between F50 (clonal expansion) and ExV (chaos), using BLOSUM62-based TCRdist between CDR3 peptides within each V-J. Welch's t-statistics and random forest reduced 514 V-J features to about 13, which were used in a naive Bayes classifier (R e1071). Starting from the raw public reads, TCRdb applied fastp trimming at Q25, assembled clones with MiXCR and retained in-frame beta chains. All rows with the same CDR3 protein become a single entry with the most common DNA and genes. The V and J calls were not made by the authors but by TCRdb's processing. The sample contains about 420,000 distinct CDR3 sequences, 15% to 19% of them found a single time. Less than 15% of the sample comes from the top ten.

This clonotype was seen ten or more times. The specificity of this receptor is unknown. Base qualities are missing; no much larger clone stands one base away. The clonotype originates from a woman in her late teens or twenties with Graves' hyperthyroidism. This sequence uses TRBV2 and TRBJ2-7; confidence is insufficient to name the D gene. The sequenced material came from blood. The CDR3 here reads CASSERYEQYF. The DNA sequence reads TGTGCCAGCAGTGAACGATACGAGCAGTACTTC. Reference TRBV2 and TRBJ2-7 genes cover what lies past the CDR3, so the full variable domain is EPEVTQTPSHQVTQMGQEVILRCVPISNHLYFYWYRQILGQKVEFLVSFYNNEISEKSEIFDDQFSVERPDGSNFTLKIRSTKLEDSAMYFCASSERYEQYFGPGTRLTVT.